The 19 T cell receptor beta chains below were found in one sample sequenced in a study of response to subunit inactivated influenza vaccine. TCRdb redid the calling of the RT-PCR reads with MiXCR, one entry per CDR3 protein. The sample consists of roughly 550,000 distinct CDR3 sequences, 20% to 25% of them appearing once. These records were also assigned to another study, of T cells expressing NK-cell markers. This second report adds: 5'RACE template switching built TCR beta cDNA with unique molecular identifiers.

The sample consisted of CD4+ T cells sorted from PBMCs, taken roughly 13 days after vaccination. Receptors originate from a man aged 45-65 years who received an inactivated influenza vaccine.

This clonotype was detected only a few times. The genes are TRBV20-1 and TRBJ2-1, with 13 bases aligning to TRBD2. The CDR3 is 17 residues long. The germline V gene has CDR1 DFQATT and CDR2 SNEGSKA (reference sequence). Germline trimming cut 0 bases from V and 7 bases from J; bases unmatched to any gene: 9. The CDR3 protein is CSARELGLAGAWNEQFF. CDR3 DNA sequence: TGCAGTGCTAGAGAATTAGGACTAGCGGGAGCCTGGAATGAGCAGTTCTTC.

This clonotype was recorded a few times. The chain joins TRBV6-5 to TRBJ2-3; TRBD2 matches at 8 bases. V dropped 4 bases and J dropped 2; count of bases not matched to a gene: 11. CDR1 is MNHEY and CDR2 is SVGAGI in the germline V gene. There are 17 residues in the CDR3. The CDR3 protein is CASSFGGGLSDTDTQYF. CDR3 coding DNA: TGTGCCAGCAGTTTCGGCGGGGGGCTATCCGACACAGATACGCAGTATTTT.

The table lists this clonotype with a few counts. The rearrangement links TRBV7-9 to TRBJ1-2; D not resolved. Deletions cut 4 bases from V and 6 bases from J, with 18 bases between. Germline lookup yields CDR1 SEHNR and CDR2 FQNEAQ (reference sequence). The CDR3 totals 15 residues. Here the CDR3 DNA reads TGTGCCAGCAGCTGGGAGGACTCGGGCATCGATGGCTACACCTTC. It yields the protein CASSWEDSGIDGYTF.

This clonotype came up once. The V and J genes are TRBV27 and TRBJ2-1, with 8 bases lining up with TRBD1. J gave up 8 bases and V 5 bases, and 8 bases lay outside the gene matches. Germline lookup yields CDR1 MNHEY and CDR2 SMNVEV (reference sequence). The CDR3 contains 14 residues. The CDR3 loop is CASSQRQGIHEQFF. The CDR3 DNA reads as TGTGCCAGCAGTCAACGACAGGGGATCCATGAGCAGTTCTTC.

The sample holds a few counts of this clonotype. The rearrangement joins TRBV27 to TRBJ2-6; 8 bases fit TRBD1. CDR1 and CDR2 from the germline V gene are MNHEY and SMNVEV (reference sequence). With V trimmed by 2 bases and J by 1 base, 13 bases remained unmatched. CDR3 length: 20 amino acids. This CDR3 is CASSLLPAGGAGSGANVLTF. The CDR3 DNA sequence: TGTGCCAGCAGTTTACTCCCGGCAGGGGGCGCAGGGTCTGGGGCCAACGTCCTGACTTTC.

The table lists this clonotype with a few counts. The chain employs TRBV7-3 and TRBJ2-3; maybe TRBD2 (6 bases). The CDR3 spans 14 residues. V lost 4 bases to trimming and J lost 2 bases, with 10 bases between them. Germline assignment: CDR1 SGHTA and CDR2 FQGTGA. The CDR3 DNA follows: TGTGCCAGCAGCTGGGGGGATCCCACAGATACGCAGTATTTT. It translates to CASSWGDPTDTQYF.

The V gene is TRBV4-1, the J gene TRBJ1-4, with D perhaps matching TRBD1 (6 bases). The CDR3 is 17 amino acids. The germline gives CDR1 MGHRA, CDR2 YSYEKL. V lost 2 bases and J 4 bases, leaving 17 bases between the germline ends. Here the CDR3 reads CASSQRGGRILNEKLFF. The CDR3 DNA reads as TGCGCCAGCAGCCAAAGAGGGGGGAGGATCCTTAATGAAAAACTGTTTTTT.

The rearrangement uses TRBV5-1 and TRBJ2-2; D might be TRBD1 or TRBD2, each matching 5 bases. CDR1 and CDR2 (germline): SGHRS, YFSETQ. V dropped 1 base and J dropped 6 bases, with 10 bases sitting between them. CDR3 size: 14 residues. CDR3 amino acids: CASSLRGTPGELFF. Here the CDR3 DNA reads TGCGCCAGCAGCTTGAGAGGGACCCCCGGGGAGCTGTTTTTT.

The chain carries TRBV7-2 and TRBJ2-3; TRBD1 matches 9 bases. After removal of 5 bases from V and 2 bases from J, the junction contained 5 bases not matched to a gene. Looked up from germline, CDR1 is SGHTA and CDR2 is FQGNSA. This CDR3 has 15 amino acids. The CDR3 nucleotides are TGTGCCAGCAGCCTTACAGGGGGCAACACAGATACGCAGTATTTT. Residues: CASSLTGGNTDTQYF.

This rearrangement joins TRBV28 to TRBJ1-4; possibly TRBD1 for D (6 bases). CDR1 is MDHEN, CDR2 SYDVKM, per germline. CDR3 length: 15 residues. Trimming took 2 bases from V and 8 from J, leaving 15 bases between them. The DNA of the CDR3 is TGTGCCAGCAGTTTACAGGAGGGGGGGAAGGAAAAACTGTTTTTT. Translation: CASSLQEGGKEKLFF.

CDR3 amino acids: CASSQDPSGGAMETQYF. Written as DNA, the CDR3 is TGCGCCAGCAGCCAAGACCCTAGCGGGGGGGCCATGGAGACCCAGTACTTC. The V gene is TRBV4-1, the J gene TRBJ2-5; 12 positions match TRBD2. The length of the CDR3 is 17 residues. V lost 0 bases to trimming and J lost 5 bases; unmatched junction nucleotides: 7. CDR1 and CDR2 (germline): MGHRA, YSYEKL.

The chain uses TRBV24-1 and TRBJ2-6, with 11 positions matching TRBD2. Germline CDR1 reads KGHDR; CDR2 reads SFDVKD. The CDR3 covers 20 residues. Germline trimming cut 4 bases from V and 0 bases from J; bases unmatched to any gene: 10. This chain's CDR3 is CATSDPTDSGRASGANVLTF. In nucleotides, the CDR3 is TGTGCCACCAGTGACCCAACCGATAGCGGGAGGGCCTCTGGGGCCAACGTCCTGACTTTC.

The V call is TRBV6-2 or TRBV6-3, the J call TRBJ2-3; D tentatively reads TRBD1 or TRBD2 (5 bases each). The ends were cut back, 6 bases at V and 1 base at J, with 17 bases in the middle. CDR1 and CDR2 (germline): MNHEY, SVGEGT. The CDR3 is 16 amino acids. CDR3 protein: CASRPLWGRGTDTQYF. The CDR3 DNA reads as TGTGCCAGCAGACCCCTTTGGGGGAGAGGCACAGATACGCAGTATTTT.

The V gene is TRBV6-1, the J gene TRBJ2-2; 8 bases map to TRBD1. CDR3 length: 16 amino acids. V shed 6 bases, J shed 4 bases, and the junction held 10 bases outside the gene matches. CDR1 and CDR2 from the germline V gene are MNHNS and SASEGT. DNA of the CDR3: TGTGCCAGCAGCAAAAGGACAGGGACCACCACCGGGGAGCTGTTTTTT. It translates to CASSKRTGTTTGELFF.

This clonotype was found a few times. The chain recombines TRBV12-3 or TRBV12-4 with TRBJ2-2; the D call may be TRBD1 or TRBD2 (5 bases each). The V end lost 11 bases, the J end lost 0 bases, and 13 bases lay between the germline ends. The CDR3 has 14 residues. The CDR3 region is CAGGSGSNTGELFF. CDR3 sequence (DNA): TGTGCCGGCGGGTCAGGGTCGAACACCGGGGAGCTGTTTTTT.

This clonotype has just a few counts. The chain employs TRBV10-3 and TRBJ1-4, with TRBD1 matching 7 bases. Germline CDR1 is ENHRY and CDR2 is SYGVKD. This CDR3 has 15 amino acids. V was clipped by 0 bases and J by 8 bases; unmatched bases: 6. CDR3 sequence (DNA): TGTGCCATCAGTGAGTCGAGAGGGGGCGCGGAAAAACTGTTTTTT. Encoded protein: CAISESRGGAEKLFF.

This sequence joins TRBV7-2 and TRBJ2-1; TRBD2 is a possible D gene (5 bases). Germline lookup yields CDR1 SGHTA and CDR2 FQGNSA. This CDR3 spans 13 amino acids. Trimming stripped 0 bases from V and 8 bases from J, with 8 bases between. CDR3 DNA: TGTGCCAGCAGCTTAGCGGAGGTCTATGAGCAGTTCTTC. This codes for CASSLAEVYEQFF.

The chain recombines TRBV7-2 with TRBJ2-2; 8 bases match TRBD2. Germline V CDR1 and CDR2: SGHTA, FQGNSA. The CDR3 is 16 residues long. Losses at the gene ends were 1 base for V and 5 bases for J; bases not matched to a gene: 6. The CDR3 loop is CASSLVPAGVTGELFF. CDR3 DNA: TGTGCCAGCAGCTTAGTTCCAGCGGGAGTTACCGGGGAGCTGTTTTTT.

This clonotype was seen only once. The genes are TRBV28 and TRBJ1-2, with D possibly matching TRBD1 (6 bases). The CDR3 covers 15 residues. Trimming removed 7 bases at V and 4 bases at J, with 19 bases between. The germline V gene encodes CDR1 MDHEN and CDR2 SYDVKM. CDR3 bases: TGTGCCAGCAAGCCCCCAGGGGATCGGTTCTATGGCTACACCTTC. Amino acids: CASKPPGDRFYGYTF.